This T cell receptor beta chain was retrieved from a study of cytomegalovirus exposure and HLA in healthy donors (dated by TCRdb to about 2017). Background for the entire study: According to a later analysis, the 110 or so validation repertoires were produced on the same platform as the approximately 600 repertoires of the first cohort. The study aimed to test whether signatures of past pathogen exposure could be identified by cataloging public T cell receptors. A separate validation cohort of roughly 120 different subjects was used in addition to the roughly 670-subject first cohort. High-throughput TCR immunosequencing, statistical association of individual TCRs with disease status, and machine learning were combined to predict cytomegalovirus infection status.

The donors belonged to the validation cohort of under 150 subjects, which was separate from the 666-subject first cohort. Receptors were amplified or captured by the immunoSEQ multiplex PCR assay. The paper's data handling went like this. A statistical classification framework was built to diagnose cytomegalovirus status from the catalog of TCR beta chain sequences. TCRdb stores this immuneACCESS table with in-frame sequences only. Part of the clones is absent; in the studies checked, under half of the shortfall reflects unresolved V genes, and no reason is known for the rest. D and trimming were read from the DNA, whereas the V and J calls and clone size are those reported in that table. Counted in this sample were about 200,000 clones; around 90% of them appeared once. The ten largest clones capture 2.9% of the sample. Here is what the overall study found, with its caveats: The validation cohort had no HLA typing available for a later analysis, so co-occurrence within that cohort was assessed over all 110 or so repertoires. A total of some 180 TCR beta chains were listed by the study as associated with cytomegalovirus. The classifier was reported to diagnose cytomegalovirus status with high specificity and sensitivity in both the original cohort and the validation cohort. A few of the identified cytomegalovirus-associated TCR beta chains were confirmed in vitro to be specific for cytomegalovirus antigens. It was suggested by the authors that the approach could potentially be generalized to other disease states and immunological phenotypes. In a later analysis, TCRs clustered in the first cohort were found to also tend to co-occur in the 130 or so validation repertoires, with about 93% of cluster scores above 0. Most TCR sequences were observed very rarely across donors, whereas some public TCRs were present in many individuals.

Comments on this clone: The specificity of this receptor is unknown. Base qualities are missing; no much larger clone stands one base away.

The sample comprised PBMCs. This receptor was obtained from a woman between 18 and 29 years old in good health and CMV-seronegative.

The nucleotide sequence reads TGTGCCAGCAGTGAAGCCACCGAGGTTTACGAGCAGTACTTC. It is translated as CASSEATEVYEQYF. This chain joins TRBV2 to TRBJ2-7, with no reliable assignment of the D segment. The CDR3 has 14 amino acids, counting the end cysteine and phenylalanine. Only CDR3 DNA is held: 42 bases, read in frame from base 1. CDR1 and CDR2 were assigned from the germline V gene as SNHLY and FYNNEI. V loses 0 bases of germline sequence and J loses 4 bases, and the interval between the two ends is 10 bases. Reference TRBV2 and TRBJ2-7 proteins supply the regions before and after the CDR3; the full variable domain is: EPEVTQTPSHQVTQMGQEVILRCVPISNHLYFYWYRQILGQKVEFLVSFYNNEISEKSEIFDDQFSVERPDGSNFTLKIRSTKLEDSAMYFCASSEATEVYEQYFGPGTRLTVT.